Listed here are 24 T cell receptor beta chains from one sample, sequenced in a study of human thymus T cells. Profiled with immunoSEQ multiplex PCR; TCRdb holds only in-frame clones, not every one. The profile shows tens of thousands of clones, about 96% of them singletons. Thymus was obtained from resections taken during corrective heart surgery. Sequenced material: thymus tissue. These TCRs come from a boy under two years old with a congenital heart defect but otherwise immunologically healthy.

In DNA form, the CDR3 reads TGCGCCAGCAGCCAAGGTCTCAGCCCATACAATGAGCAGTTCTTC. Residues: CASSQGLSPYNEQFF. This sequence joins TRBV4-3 and TRBJ2-1; the D is unclear. Trimming removed 1 base from V and 4 bases from J, with 11 bases in between. CDR3 length equals 15 residues. From germline, CDR1 is LGHNA and CDR2 YSLEER.

The rearrangement links TRBV10-3 to TRBJ2-2; 8 bases match TRBD2. This CDR3 contains 15 residues. In germline, CDR1 is ENHRY, CDR2 SYGVKD. V shed 11 bases, J shed 5 bases, and the junction held 13 bases outside the gene matches. DNA for the CDR3: TGTGCCTCCAATATGCGGCGGGAGGAAACCGGGGAGCTGTTTTTT. This encodes CASNMRREETGELFF.

The J gene is TRBJ1-4, the V gene TRBV28; 7 bases agree with TRBD1. Losses at the gene ends were 5 bases for V and 0 bases for J; bases not matched to a gene: 9. The germline V gene encodes CDR1 MDHEN and CDR2 SYDVKM. CDR3 length: 17 amino acids. The CDR3 nucleotides read TGTGCCAGCAGTATAAACAGGGGCCCTGCAACTAATGAAAAACTGTTTTTT. This gives the protein CASSINRGPATNEKLFF.

The rearrangement links TRBV5-6 to TRBJ1-2, with no clear D. Germline-derived CDR1 and CDR2 are SGHDT and YYEEEE. The CDR3 spans 13 residues. Trimming stripped 3 bases from V and 8 bases from J, with 14 bases between. The DNA of the CDR3 is TGTGCCAGCAGCTCCCGCCGAAGATGGGGCTACACCTTC. It yields the protein CASSSRRRWGYTF.

The V and J genes are TRBV5-4 and TRBJ2-1; D is unclear. The CDR3 totals 10 residues. The germline V gene has CDR1 SGHNT and CDR2 YYREEE (reference sequence). Trimming shortened V by 5 bases and J by 7 bases, and 4 bases separated the two germline ends. CDR3 loop: CASRLNEQFF. CDR3 DNA: TGTGCCAGCAGACTAAATGAGCAGTTCTTC.

The chain employs TRBV29-1 and TRBJ2-1; possibly TRBD2 for D (6 bases). This CDR3 has 15 residues. The V end was cut by 4 bases, the J end by 3 bases, with 16 bases between. Germline CDR1 is SQVTM and CDR2 is ANQGSEA. The CDR3, as DNA: TGCAGCGTTGCGAGGGACTCCGTTCTCTACAATGAGCAGTTCTTC. Its translation: CSVARDSVLYNEQFF.

This chain uses TRBV30 with TRBJ1-2, with D possibly being TRBD1 (6 bases). The V gene's germline CDR1 is GTSNPN and CDR2 SVGIG (reference sequence). Trimming cost V 3 bases and J 7 bases, with 9 bases left between them. CDR3 size: 11 residues. For the CDR3, the DNA is TGTGCCTGGAGAGGGGGGCCTGGCTACACCTTC. It yields the protein CAWRGGPGYTF.

The V gene is TRBV11-1, the J gene TRBJ2-7, with a weak D call TRBD2 (7 bases). The germline V gene encodes CDR1 SGHAT and CDR2 FQDESV (reference sequence). V was trimmed by 2 bases and J by 7 bases, leaving 15 bases between them. The CDR3 loop spans 14 amino acids. Written as DNA, the CDR3 is TGTGCCAGCAGCTTACACAGGGAGGGGATGGAGCAGTACTTC. Translated: CASSLHREGMEQYF.

J is TRBJ1-4 and V is TRBV29-1, with D maybe TRBD1 (6 bases). The CDR3 length is 13 residues. Germline loops: CDR1 SQVTM, CDR2 ANQGSEA. The CDR3 DNA sequence: TGCATAACCCCCCCCGGGACAAGAGAAAAACTGTTTTTT. It encodes CITPPGTREKLFF.

The rearrangement links TRBV6-6 to TRBJ2-3, with D tentatively TRBD2 (5 bases). The length of the CDR3 is 13 residues. V was clipped by 0 bases and J by 8 bases, with 9 bases between them. Germline lookup yields CDR1 MNHNY and CDR2 SVGAGI (reference sequence). CDR3 nucleotides: TGTGCCAGCAGTTACTCGATAGGAGGTACGCAGTATTTT. Its translation is CASSYSIGGTQYF.

This clone was observed once. The chain links TRBV12-5 to TRBJ2-3, with unresolved D. The CDR3 runs to 16 residues. Germline CDR1 is LGHNT and CDR2 is FRNRAP. Trimming took 7 bases from V and 6 from J, leaving 23 bases between them. The CDR3 protein is CASARSYGPRTDTQYF. The CDR3, as DNA: TGTGCTAGTGCCCGGAGTTACGGTCCGAGGACGGATACGCAGTATTTT.

The chain carries TRBV27 and TRBJ2-5; 15 positions match TRBD2. Trimming took 8 bases from V and 2 from J; bases not matched to a gene: 6. CDR3 length: 16 residues. Germline CDR1 reads MNHEY; CDR2 reads SMNVEV (reference sequence). The DNA for the CDR3 is TGTGCCAGCGGGACTAGCGGGGGGAAACCACAAGAGACCCAGTACTTC. Translating it yields CASGTSGGKPQETQYF.

The gene calls are TRBV29-1 and TRBJ2-7; 7 nucleotides align to TRBD1. Germline CDR1 and CDR2: SQVTM and ANQGSEA. The CDR3 extends over 15 amino acids. J was trimmed by 2 bases and V by 3 bases; bases with no gene match: 10. CDR3 nucleotide sequence: TGCAGCGTTGAGATGCCCGGGACAGTTACCTACGAGCAGTACTTC. It is translated as CSVEMPGTVTYEQYF.

The CDR3 nucleotides read TGTGCCAGCAGCCCCCCCCTAGCGGGGGGGCCGTTTACCGGGGAGCTGTTTTTT. The encoded protein is CASSPPLAGGPFTGELFF. The V and J genes are TRBV7-6 and TRBJ2-2; 12 bases are shared with TRBD2. V shed 5 bases, J shed 5 bases, and the junction held 12 bases outside the gene matches. The CDR3 runs to 18 residues. CDR1 SGHVS and CDR2 FNYEAQ come from the germline V gene.

The rearrangement uses TRBV7-8 and TRBJ2-1; 11 bases line up with TRBD1. Germline-derived CDR1 and CDR2 are SGHVS and FQNEAQ. With V trimmed by 5 bases and J by 1 base, 7 bases remained unmatched. This CDR3 is 17 amino acids long. In nucleotides, the CDR3 is TGTGCCAGCAGCGCTCCTCGGGACAGGGGGTCCTACAATGAGCAGTTCTTC. This translates into CASSAPRDRGSYNEQFF.

This chain joins TRBV25-1 and TRBJ2-1, with TRBD2 identical over 8 bases. The CDR3 is 13 amino acids. Germline assignment: CDR1 MGHDK and CDR2 SYGVNS. Trimming cost V 1 base and J 12 bases; bases outside gene matches: 5. CDR3 sequence (DNA): TGTGCCAGCAGTGAATCCGGGACTAGGAGGCAGTTCTTC. Translating it yields CASSESGTRRQFF. The whole variable domain, filled in from reference TRBV25-1 and TRBJ2-1, reads EADIYQTPRYLVIGTGKKITLECSQTMGHDKMYWYQQDPGMELHLIHYSYGVNSTEKGDLSSESTVSRIRTEHFPLTLESARPSHTSQYLCASSESGTRRQFFGPGTRLTVL.

The chain combines TRBV5-8 with TRBJ2-7; D is unclear. Germline V gives CDR1 SGHTS, CDR2 YDEGEE. CDR3 length: 16 residues. V was trimmed by 2 bases and J by 4 bases, leaving 19 bases between them. This CDR3 is CASSFGLRQAIYEQYF. The CDR3 nucleotides are TGTGCCAGCAGCTTTGGCTTGCGGCAGGCGATTTACGAGCAGTACTTC.

The V and J genes are TRBV7-2 and TRBJ2-5; D is uncertain. CDR1 SGHTA and CDR2 FQGNSA come from the germline V gene. Trimming shortened V by 4 bases and J by 5 bases, and 14 bases separated the two germline ends. This CDR3 is built from 14 residues. The DNA for the CDR3 is TGTGCCAGCAGCTCCCCTGACTTAGGGGAGACCCAGTACTTC. As protein: CASSSPDLGETQYF.

The rearrangement links TRBV11-2 to TRBJ2-7, with D hard to call. V was trimmed by 9 bases and J by 3 bases, leaving 12 bases between them. From germline, CDR1 is SGHAT and CDR2 FQNNGV. The CDR3 is 12 amino acids. The CDR3 loop reads CASSTQIYEQYF. CDR3 bases: TGTGCCAGTTCGACGCAAATCTACGAGCAGTACTTC.

DNA of the CDR3: TGTGCCAGGAGAGCGGCACGCAAGAATCCGGGGGGTCGGCGCTATAGCAATCAGCCCCAGCATTTT. Translated: CARRAARKNPGGRRYSNQPQHF. The chain links TRBV14 to TRBJ1-5; tentatively, D is TRBD1 (5 bases). This CDR3 has 22 amino acids. In germline, CDR1 is SGHDN, CDR2 FVKESK. Trimming took off 9 bases at V and 0 bases at J, with 36 bases between the two ends.

This CDR3 reads CASSPGWTALSPYEQYF. The CDR3 bases are TGCGCCAGCAGCCCCGGCTGGACAGCTCTTAGCCCCTACGAGCAGTACTTC. The J gene is TRBJ2-7, the V gene TRBV5-1; maybe TRBD1 (6 bases). This CDR3 spans 17 amino acids. Per the germline V gene, CDR1 is SGHRS and CDR2 is YFSETQ. The ends were cut back, 4 bases at V and 2 bases at J, with 22 bases in the middle.

This chain links TRBV30 with TRBJ1-1, with D unclear. The CDR3 consists of 11 residues. Germline CDR1 reads GTSNPN; CDR2 reads SVGIG (reference sequence). Trimming cost V 4 bases and J 12 bases, with 15 bases left between them. The CDR3 is CAWTSQWRTFF. The DNA of the CDR3 is TGTGCCTGGACCTCACAGTGGAGGACTTTCTTT.

The CDR3 is CASRALAGGVYNEQFF. CDR3 coding DNA: TGCGCCAGCAGGGCCTTAGCGGGAGGGGTCTACAATGAGCAGTTCTTC. The rearrangement links TRBV10-2 to TRBJ2-1, with TRBD2 identical over 11 bases. The CDR3 consists of 16 residues. J was trimmed by 3 bases and V by 6 bases; bases with no gene match: 7. From germline, CDR1 is WSHSY and CDR2 SAAADI.

This clone was recorded only once. This chain links TRBV7-6 with TRBJ1-2; no clear D gene. The germline gives CDR1 SGHVS, CDR2 FNYEAQ. The CDR3 is made up of 13 amino acids. Between the trimmed V and J ends, which lost 2 bases and 6 bases, there was a span of 10 bases. The CDR3 nucleotides read TGTGCCAGCAGCTTAACGGGGTGGAATGGCTACACCTTC. Translated: CASSLTGWNGYTF.